This T cell receptor (beta chain) was found in a study of graft-versus-host responses after intestinal transplantation. The overall study: Recipients uniformly received anti-thymocyte globulin induction, followed by tacrolimus and steroids for roughly three years.

The CDR3 runs to 15 residues. Trimming removed 5 bases from V and 1 base from J, with 14 bases in between. Germline CDR1 reads MNHEY; CDR2 reads SVGAGI. The method was immunoSEQ multiplex PCR; TCRdb's version includes in-frame clones alone and lacks a portion of them. The sample shows more than 70,000 clones, roughly 90% of them seen only once. Overall study findings and caveats: Researchers found peak circulating GvH clone levels linked to early post-transplant HvG declines.

On this clone itself: Its antigen is currently unknown.

This TCR derives from a human donor who received an intestinal transplant. This chain uses TRBV6-5 with TRBJ1-1; tentative D call: TRBD1 (5 bases). The source was unstimulated CD4+ T cells sorted from spleen or lymph node cells, collected before intestinal transplant. The CDR3 loop is CASSPHLGGNTEAFF. For the CDR3, the DNA is TGTGCCAGCAGTCCCCATTTGGGGGGGAACACTGAAGCTTTCTTT.